One and the same sample provided the 29 T cell receptor beta chains below, sequenced in a study of cytomegalovirus exposure and HLA in healthy donors. PCR involved 60 Vbeta and 13 Jbeta primers. TCRdb keeps only in-frame clones here, not all; method: immunoSEQ multiplex PCR. The sample has fewer than 200,000 clones, around 79% seen once. Sequencing was done on a sample of PBMCs. Every receptor here comes from a middle-aged man in good health and CMV-seronegative.

Concerning this clone: One end of the junction fails to match germline, which may point to a read error. DNA of the CDR3: TGTGCCAGCTCCCTCGACACCTCTGGGGCCAACGGCCTGACTTTC. It is translated as CASSLDTSGANGLTF. The chain joins TRBV25-1 to TRBJ2-6; possible D gene TRBD1, 5 bases. Germline CDR1 and CDR2: MGHDK and SYGVNS. This CDR3 is 15 amino acids long.

The V call is TRBV28, the J call TRBJ2-7; D gene ambiguous. The CDR3 is made up of 14 amino acids. Germline CDR1 MDHEN, CDR2 SYDVKM. Trimming left V 3 bases short and J 6 bases short, with 15 bases between. The CDR3 loop reads CASSFSGSTAEQYF. The CDR3 bases are TGTGCCAGCAGTTTCTCTGGTTCCACTGCCGAGCAGTACTTC.

This clone was observed a handful of times. The gene calls are TRBV10-3 and TRBJ1-1; weak D call: TRBD1 (6 bases). The V gene's germline CDR1 is ENHRY and CDR2 SYGVKD. V was clipped by 7 bases and J by 6 bases, with 12 bases between them. The CDR3 has 12 residues. CDR3 residues: CAINPGESEAFF. Here the CDR3 DNA reads TGTGCCATCAACCCAGGGGAGTCTGAAGCTTTCTTT.

The chain employs TRBV4-1 and TRBJ1-4; D perhaps matches TRBD1 (5 bases). Trimming cost V 3 bases and J 8 bases, with 13 bases left between them. This CDR3 has 14 amino acids. The V gene's germline CDR1 is MGHRA and CDR2 YSYEKL. The CDR3: CASSHGAVDEKLFF. CDR3 sequence (DNA): TGCGCCAGCAGCCATGGGGCAGTGGACGAAAAACTGTTTTTT.

The J gene is TRBJ2-5, the V gene TRBV5-1, with 12 bases lining up with TRBD1. V lost 4 bases to trimming and J lost 5 bases; unmatched junction nucleotides: 6. The CDR3 is made up of 15 amino acids. Germline V gives CDR1 SGHRS, CDR2 YFSETQ. CDR3 nucleotides: TGCGCCAGCAGCCTGCCGGGACAGGGGGCGGAGACCCAGTACTTC. It translates to CASSLPGQGAETQYF. Full variable domain (missing parts from reference TRBV5-1 and TRBJ2-5): KAGVTQTPRYLIKTRGQQVTLSCSPISGHRSVSWYQQTPGQGLQFLFEYFSETQRNKGNFPGRFSGRQFSNSRSEMNVSTLELGDSALYLCASSLPGQGAETQYFGPGTRLLVL.

The J gene is TRBJ2-7, the V gene TRBV27, with D tentatively TRBD1 (5 bases). Trimming cost V 2 bases and J 3 bases, with 11 bases left between them. Germline V gives CDR1 MNHEY, CDR2 SMNVEV (reference sequence). The CDR3 is 14 amino acids. The CDR3 region is CASSLLGRDYEQYF. As DNA, the CDR3 is TGTGCCAGCAGTTTACTTGGCAGGGACTACGAGCAGTACTTC.

V gene TRBV5-1 combines with J gene TRBJ2-3; 7 nucleotides agree with TRBD2. CDR3 length equals 16 residues. V lost 1 base and J lost 6; bases outside the gene matches: 11. Germline CDR1 is SGHRS and CDR2 is YFSETQ. CDR3 nucleotides: TGCGCCAGCAGCTTGAGTGGCGGGAGAAGGATTGATACGCAGTATTTT. Protein product: CASSLSGGRRIDTQYF.

At least ten counts were recorded for this clone. V usage is TRBV6-1 and J usage is TRBJ1-4; TRBD1 aligns across 8 bases. This CDR3 contains 15 residues. J gave up 5 bases and V 6 bases, and 8 bases lay outside the gene matches. Germline CDR1 MNHNS, CDR2 SASEGT. Written as DNA, the CDR3 is TGTGCCAGCAGGGAACTCCGGGACAGGAATGAAAAACTGTTTTTT. The encoded protein is CASRELRDRNEKLFF.

The chain has TRBV11-2 and TRBJ2-5; 9 bases are shared with TRBD2. The germline gives CDR1 SGHAT, CDR2 FQNNGV. With 5 bases clipped from V and 2 bases from J, the junction kept 6 bases outside the gene matches. CDR3 length: 15 residues. The CDR3 sequence is CASSPGLAGQETQYF. CDR3 nucleotides: TGTGCCAGCAGCCCCGGGCTAGCGGGGCAAGAGACCCAGTACTTC.

The chain recombines TRBV11-2 with TRBJ2-7; 10 bases are shared with TRBD2. Germline V CDR1 and CDR2: SGHAT, FQNNGV. Losses at the gene ends were 5 bases for V and 7 bases for J; bases not matched to a gene: 14. This CDR3 contains 16 residues. The CDR3 sequence: CASSRTRASGRGEQYF. The CDR3, as DNA: TGTGCCAGCAGCCGTACGAGGGCTAGCGGGAGAGGGGAGCAGTACTTC.

The DNA of the CDR3 is TGTGCCAGTTCTAAAGGGGGATCACCCCTCCACTTT. Encoded protein: CASSKGGSPLHF. The chain combines TRBV2 with TRBJ1-6; maybe TRBD1 (6 bases). Germline V lookup: CDR1 SNHLY, CDR2 FYNNEI. The CDR3 runs 12 residues. The V end lost 9 bases, the J end lost 10 bases, and 13 bases lay between the germline ends.

V gene TRBV18 combines with J gene TRBJ2-1; TRBD2 aligns across 8 bases. Germline V gene sequence: CDR1 KGHSH, CDR2 LQKENI. J gave up 7 bases and V 6 bases, and 5 bases lay outside the gene matches. The CDR3 runs 13 residues. The CDR3: CASSSSGRNEQFF. The CDR3 region has the DNA TGTGCCAGCTCCTCAAGCGGGAGAAATGAGCAGTTCTTC.

V gene TRBV5-4 combines with J gene TRBJ1-1, with 7 bases lining up with TRBD1. The CDR3 sequence is 13 residues long. The V gene's germline CDR1 is SGHNT and CDR2 YYREEE (reference sequence). The V gene end was trimmed by 4 bases and the J gene end by 6 bases; junction bases not matched to a gene: 6. CDR3 region: CASSEYRGSEAFF. CDR3 sequence (DNA): TGTGCCAGCAGCGAATACAGGGGATCTGAAGCTTTCTTT.

V is TRBV10-3 and J is TRBJ2-1, with TRBD2 matching over 10 bases. The CDR3 is 16 residues long. The germline V gene encodes CDR1 ENHRY and CDR2 SYGVKD. Losses at the gene ends were 0 bases for V and 8 bases for J; bases not matched to a gene: 7. CDR3 DNA: TGTGCCATCAGTGAGTCAGGGGCTAGCGGGAGTTATGAGCAGTTCTTC. It encodes CAISESGASGSYEQFF.

This chain uses TRBV11-3 with TRBJ2-7; 8 nucleotides align to TRBD1. Germline assignment: CDR1 SGHNT and CDR2 YENEEA. CDR3 length: 15 residues. Unmatched junction bases numbered 6, after V lost 1 base and J lost 4 bases. The CDR3 DNA is TGTGCCAGCAGCTTAGCCAACACAGGGGGATACGAGCAGTACTTC. Translation: CASSLANTGGYEQYF.

This chain connects TRBV7-9 to TRBJ1-1, with 8 positions matching TRBD1. The CDR3 extends over 14 amino acids. The V segment lost 5 bases and the J segment 6 bases; nucleotides outside the gene matches: 8. Germline-derived CDR1 and CDR2 are SEHNR and FQNEAQ (reference sequence). CDR3 coding DNA: TGTGCCAGCAGCCAATCAGGGGGCAGGGCTGAAGCTTTCTTT. Translation gives CASSQSGGRAEAFF.

This clone was detected a few times. The chain employs TRBV29-1 and TRBJ2-7, with TRBD2 identical over 9 bases. Germline V gives CDR1 SQVTM, CDR2 ANQGSEA. CDR3 length: 13 amino acids. Unmatched junction bases numbered 8, after V lost 4 bases and J lost 7 bases. The CDR3: CSVVTSGLGEQYF. Written as DNA, the CDR3 is TGCAGCGTTGTGACTAGCGGCCTTGGGGAGCAGTACTTC.

This chain uses TRBV15 with TRBJ2-5; no clear D gene. The CDR3 is 12 amino acids. V shed 3 bases and J shed 5 bases, with 7 bases lying between them. From germline, CDR1 is LNHNV and CDR2 YYDKDF (reference sequence). CDR3 protein: CATSRLRETQYF. The CDR3 coding sequence is TGTGCCACCAGCAGGTTGAGGGAGACCCAGTACTTC.

The sample holds a few counts of this clone. The chain joins TRBV10-3 to TRBJ1-4, with 8 bases lining up with TRBD1. Germline trimming cut 0 bases from V and 7 bases from J; bases unmatched to any gene: 4. Per the germline V gene, CDR1 is ENHRY and CDR2 is SYGVKD. The CDR3 is 15 residues long. Written as DNA, the CDR3 is TGTGCCATCAGTGAGTCGACAGGGGCGAGTGAAAAACTGTTTTTT. Residues: CAISESTGASEKLFF.

This sequence joins TRBV4-1 and TRBJ2-1, with TRBD2 identical over 9 bases. J gave up 6 bases and V 4 bases, and 10 bases lay outside the gene matches. Germline loops: CDR1 MGHRA, CDR2 YSYEKL. The CDR3 loop spans 16 amino acids. Written as DNA, the CDR3 is TGCGCCAGCAGCCTACGAATAGCGGGAGTACGCAATGAGCAGTTCTTC. Translated: CASSLRIAGVRNEQFF.

The genes are TRBV4-1 and TRBJ2-5; TRBD2 matches 8 bases. Germline V gene sequence: CDR1 MGHRA, CDR2 YSYEKL. The V gene end was trimmed by 8 bases and the J gene end by 4 bases; junction bases not matched to a gene: 18. The CDR3 length is 17 residues. Here the CDR3 DNA reads TGCGCCAGCGCTTCCATAACGAGCGGGAGAAGCGCAGAGACCCAGTACTTC. Translating gives CASASITSGRSAETQYF.

The genes are TRBV23-1 and TRBJ2-7; a weak D match, TRBD1 (5 bases). TRBV23-1 is an open reading frame, and its role is uncertain. V lost 8 bases and J 2 bases, leaving 22 bases between the germline ends. CDR3 length: 16 amino acids. The CDR3 coding sequence is TGCGCCAGCCGTAGAAGGGGTTATCCGATGACCTACGAGCAGTACTTC. Its translation is CASRRRGYPMTYEQYF.

The chain uses TRBV11-1 and TRBJ2-3, with a weak D call TRBD1 (6 bases). Germline V gene lookup returns CDR1 SGHAT and CDR2 FQDESV (reference sequence). The CDR3 runs 16 residues. The V and J ends lost 3 bases and 3 bases respectively, with 16 bases between them. DNA for the CDR3: TGTGCCAGCAGCTTGATGGCAGGGGAATCTACAGATACGCAGTATTTT. Translating gives CASSLMAGESTDTQYF. Drawing the rest from reference TRBV11-1 and TRBJ2-3, the complete variable domain is EAEVAQSPRYKITEKSQAVAFWCDPISGHATLYWYRQILGQGPELLVQFQDESVVDDSQLPKDRFSAERLKGVDSTLKIQPAELGDSAMYLCASSLMAGESTDTQYFGPGTRLTVL.

The chain carries TRBV27 and TRBJ2-5; TRBD1 matches 8 bases. Near its end, the DNA agrees better with TRBJ2-7, so the J call may be wrong. The CDR3 length is 13 residues. From germline, CDR1 is MNHEY and CDR2 SMNVEV (reference sequence). DNA of the CDR3: TGTGCCAGCAGTCCCGGACAGGGCCCCGAGCAGTACTTC. Protein sequence: CASSPGQGPEQYF.

The chain is built from TRBV5-4 and TRBJ2-5; TRBD2 matches 15 bases. Germline V gives CDR1 SGHNT, CDR2 YYREEE (reference sequence). The CDR3 covers 14 residues. The junction had 0 bases not matched to a gene; V was cut back by 7 bases and J by 2 bases. As DNA, the CDR3 is TGTGCCAGCGGACTAGCGGGGGGGCAAGAGACCCAGTACTTC. Residues: CASGLAGGQETQYF.

The rearrangement joins TRBV19 to TRBJ2-7; tentative D call: TRBD2 (6 bases). The germline V gene has CDR1 LNHDA and CDR2 SQIVND (reference sequence). The CDR3 loop spans 14 amino acids. The ends were cut back, 7 bases at V and 6 bases at J, with 19 bases in the middle. The CDR3 region is CASTPTGSYSEQYF. The CDR3 DNA is TGTGCCAGTACCCCCACCGGGAGTTACTCCGAGCAGTACTTC.

The J gene is TRBJ2-1, the V gene TRBV9; TRBD2 matches at 11 bases. From germline, CDR1 is SGDLS and CDR2 YYNGEE. Losses at the gene ends were 2 bases for V and 12 bases for J; bases not matched to a gene: 7. This CDR3 spans 14 amino acids. In nucleotides, the CDR3 is TGTGCCAGCAGCGTCGAAAGGGGGACTAGCGGGCAGTTCTTC. Translated, it gives CASSVERGTSGQFF.

The rearrangement links TRBV2 to TRBJ2-2, with D uncertain. CDR3 size: 15 residues. Trimming left V 6 bases short and J 0 bases short, with 11 bases between. Germline CDR1 SNHLY, CDR2 FYNNEI. CDR3 loop: CASRETFANTGELFF. The CDR3 region has the DNA TGTGCCAGCAGAGAGACTTTCGCGAACACCGGGGAGCTGTTTTTT.

This chain uses TRBV9 with TRBJ2-2; D is unclear. In germline, CDR1 is SGDLS, CDR2 YYNGEE. This CDR3 comprises 17 residues. V lost 0 bases to trimming and J lost 0 bases, with 12 bases between them. The chain's CDR3 is CASSVAPASANTGELFF. Written as DNA, the CDR3 is TGTGCCAGCAGCGTAGCCCCCGCCAGCGCGAACACCGGGGAGCTGTTTTTT.